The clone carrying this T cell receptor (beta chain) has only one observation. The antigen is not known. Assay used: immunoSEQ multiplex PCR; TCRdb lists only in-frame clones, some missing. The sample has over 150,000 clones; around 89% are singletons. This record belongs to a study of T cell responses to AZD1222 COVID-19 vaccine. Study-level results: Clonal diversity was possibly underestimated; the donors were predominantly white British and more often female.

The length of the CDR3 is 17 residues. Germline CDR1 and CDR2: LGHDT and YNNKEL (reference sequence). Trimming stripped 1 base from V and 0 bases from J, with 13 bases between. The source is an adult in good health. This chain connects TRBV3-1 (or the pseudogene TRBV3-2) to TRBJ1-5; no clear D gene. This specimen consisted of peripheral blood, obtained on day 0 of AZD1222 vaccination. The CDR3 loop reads CASSQGMGGVSNQPQHF. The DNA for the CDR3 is TGTGCCAGCAGCCAAGGAATGGGCGGGGTTAGCAATCAGCCCCAGCATTTT.